These T cell receptor beta chains were read from a single sample in a study of T cells in Graves' hyperthyroidism and ophthalmopathy. One entry per CDR3 protein, called by TCRdb with MiXCR from the multiplex PCR reads. This table has a few hundred thousand distinct CDR3 sequences, over 10% appearing once. The sample was blood. The receptors stem from a woman younger than 30 with Graves' hyperthyroidism. The CDR3 runs from the conserved cysteine through the conserved F or W. The D gene is left open where the match is weak. For some rows the clone size is stated as once, few or many, or as a class when expanded; others skip it.

V	D	J	size	DNA	CDR3
TRBV7-3	-	TRBJ2-7	many	TGTGCCAGCAGCCCCCTCGGCAGGGCCCTTCGATACGAGCAGTACTTC	CASSPLGRALRYEQYF
TRBV29-1	TRBD1	TRBJ1-1	many	TGCAGCGGTCCGGGACAGGGGGCGGAAGGCACTGAAGCTTTCTTT	CSGPGQGAEGTEAFF
TRBV11-2	-	TRBJ2-7	many	TGTGCCAGCAGCCCCCTAAATCGCGGACGGAACGCCTACGAGCAGTACTTC	CASSPLNRGRNAYEQYF
TRBV10-3	TRBD1	TRBJ2-7	few	TGTGCCATCACGGACAGGGGGTCCTACGAGCAGTACTTC	CAITDRGSYEQYF
TRBV20-1	-	TRBJ1-5	-	TGCAGTGCTAGAGTCGGGACGGAGGGGGGCTGGAGGTTGAGCAATCAGCCCCAGCATTTT	CSARVGTEGGWRLSNQPQHF
TRBV24-1	TRBD2	TRBJ2-1	-	TGTGCCACCAGTGATTTTACTAGCGGGGGCTACAATGAGCAGTTCTTC	CATSDFTSGGYNEQFF
TRBV20-1	-	TRBJ2-6	few	TGCAGTGCTAGAGGGGCGCGATTTCCGCGCTCTGGGGCCAACGTCCTGACTTTC	CSARGARFPRSGANVLTF
TRBV28	TRBD2	TRBJ2-3	many	TGTGCCAGCAGTTTTAGGGGACTAGGGGGAGATACGCAGTATTTT	CASSFRGLGGDTQYF
TRBV5-8	-	TRBJ2-5	many	TGTGCCAGCAGCTTGGCCGGGGCCGAGGAGACAAGGACCCAGTACTTC	CASSLAGAEETRTQYF
TRBV28	TRBD2	TRBJ2-7	many	TGTGCCAGCAGTTTACTAGCGGGGGGCTTCTACGAGCAGTACTTC	CASSLLAGGFYEQYF
TRBV5-6	TRBD1	TRBJ1-6	few	TGTGCCAGCAGAAACAGGGGGGCCTATAATTCACCCCTCCACTTT	CASRNRGAYNSPLHF
TRBV5-1	-	TRBJ1-3	many	TGCGCCAGCAGCTTGGGACAATCCTCTGGAAACACCATATATTTT	CASSLGQSSGNTIYF
TRBV20-1	-	TRBJ1-2	-	TGCAGTGACAAGGGGATTAACTATGGCTACACCTTC	CSDKGINYGYTF
TRBV7-2	TRBD2	TRBJ2-7	many	TGTGCCAGCAGCCTAACCGGGACTAGCCACGAGCAGTACTTC	CASSLTGTSHEQYF
TRBV7-2	TRBD2	TRBJ2-7	many	TGTGCCAGCAGCTTAAGGAAGAAGTCGTCTAGCGGGAGGGGGGCCTACGAGCAGTACTTC	CASSLRKKSSSGRGAYEQYF
TRBV20-1	-	TRBJ2-7	many	TGCAGTGCTAGAGCCGGTTATGAGCAGTACTTC	CSARAGYEQYF
TRBV27	-	TRBJ2-1	many	TGTGCCAGCAGTTGGGGTCGAAGCGGATCTGGTGAGCAGTTCTTC	CASSWGRSGSGEQFF
TRBV6-1	-	TRBJ2-7	few	TGTGCCAGCAGGGGAGACGGATACTACGAGCAGTACTTC	CASRGDGYYEQYF
TRBV28	-	TRBJ2-7	many	TGTGCCAGCAGTTTTGCCTACGAGCAGTACTTC	CASSFAYEQYF
TRBV6-1	-	TRBJ2-7	-	TGTGCCAGCAGTGAAAATAGGGCAGGGGTAGACGAGCAGTACTTC	CASSENRAGVDEQYF
TRBV20-1	-	TRBJ1-5	-	TGCAGTGCTAGAGATTTGGGGGACAATCAGCCCCAGCATTTT	CSARDLGDNQPQHF
TRBV13	-	TRBJ1-2	many	TGTGCCAGCAGTCCGCCGGGACACCACTATGGCTACACCTTC	CASSPPGHHYGYTF
TRBV2	-	TRBJ1-6	-	TGTGCCAGCCACCCCAATCCGGGGACCTCCCCCCTCCACTTT	CASHPNPGTSPLHF